Following are 6 T cell receptor beta chains from one sample sequenced in a study of radiotherapy plus CTLA-4 blockade in lung cancer. Measured with immunoSEQ multiplex PCR; TCRdb has only the in-frame clones, and not every one. This sample has 70,000 to 85,000 clones, with nearly 75% found just once. Sequences were derived from peripheral blood, sampled from a patient treated with radiotherapy plus ipilimumab. The receptor set was obtained from a human donor with non-small cell lung cancer whose response to radiotherapy plus ipilimumab could not be evaluated.

The rearrangement uses TRBV28 and TRBJ1-1, with a weak D call TRBD1 (5 bases). V was clipped by 1 base and J by 8 bases, with 5 bases between them. CDR3 length equals 11 residues. The germline CDR1 and CDR2 sequences are MDHEN and SYDVKM. CDR3 coding DNA: TGTGCCAGCAGTTTATACAGGGAAGCTTTCTTT. Encoded protein: CASSLYREAFF.

The chain links TRBV5-1 to TRBJ2-3, with 8 positions matching TRBD1. V lost 4 bases to trimming and J lost 4 bases; unmatched junction nucleotides: 8. CDR1 is SGHRS and CDR2 is YFSETQ in the germline V gene. The CDR3 length is 15 residues. The CDR3 nucleotides are TGCGCCAGCAGCGCGGCGGAACAGGGGGCAGATACGCAGTATTTT. Translated: CASSAAEQGADTQYF.

The chain uses TRBV6-1 and TRBJ1-1; no clear D gene. This CDR3 comprises 13 residues. The V gene lost 6 bases and the J gene lost 6 bases, with 14 bases spanning the gap. The germline V gene has CDR1 MNHNS and CDR2 SASEGT. The CDR3 region is CASRERVNSEAFF. The CDR3 DNA is TGTGCCAGCAGGGAAAGAGTCAACTCTGAAGCTTTCTTT.

This clone was seen a single time. This chain links TRBV7-9 with TRBJ2-1; 8 nucleotides agree with TRBD2. The V segment lost 9 bases and the J segment 6 bases; nucleotides outside the gene matches: 7. CDR1 SEHNR and CDR2 FQNEAQ come from the germline V gene (reference sequence). The CDR3 is made up of 13 amino acids. The CDR3 nucleotides read TGTGCCAGTCTACCGGGAGGGGGCAATGAGCAGTTCTTC. Translating it yields CASLPGGGNEQFF.

This chain links TRBV29-1 with TRBJ2-1, with 12 bases lining up with TRBD2. Losses at the gene ends were 4 bases for V and 0 bases for J; bases not matched to a gene: 10. The germline CDR1 and CDR2 sequences are SQVTM and ANQGSEA. There are 18 residues in the CDR3. Here the CDR3 reads CSVGETSGSLSSYNEQFF. In DNA form, the CDR3 reads TGCAGCGTTGGGGAGACTAGCGGGAGTCTCAGCTCCTACAATGAGCAGTTCTTC.

This clone has just a few counts. This chain links TRBV9 with TRBJ2-2; 8 bases align to TRBD2. V trimming: 0 bases; J trimming: 6 bases; junction bases outside the gene matches: 7. The CDR3 totals 16 residues. Looked up from germline, CDR1 is SGDLS and CDR2 is YYNGEE. In nucleotides, the CDR3 is TGTGCCAGCAGCGTAGACGGGGGGGCACTTCCCGGGGAGCTGTTTTTT. This translates into CASSVDGGALPGELFF. Combining the CDR3 with reference TRBV9 and TRBJ2-2 gives the whole variable domain DSGVTQTPKHLITATGQRVTLRCSPRSGDLSVYWYQQSLDQGLQFLIQYYNGEERAKGNILERFSAQQFPDLHSELNLSSLELGDSALYFCASSVDGGALPGELFFGEGSRLTVL.